This T cell receptor (beta chain) originates from a study of high-grade serous ovarian cancer treatment subgroups. Study-wide background: On average, just over 14,000 reads and roughly 7,000 unique TCR beta rearrangements were obtained per sample. Findings and caveats of the study: Tumors within one patient showed repertoire similarity of roughly 0.11 to 0.8. Spatial context was lost because tumors were sequenced in bulk. The analyses considered CDR3 and ignored CDR1 and CDR2.

This table comes from immunoSEQ multiplex PCR, and its TCRdb copy is limited to in-frame clones, with some not included. Of under 7,000 clones listed, about 76% were seen once; the top ten hold about 6.1%. Tumor samples were obtained before definitive surgery or chemotherapy. The CDR3 consists of 15 residues. With 3 bases removed from V and 6 bases from J, the gap between germline ends came to 14 bases. The germline V gene has CDR1 SGHNT and CDR2 YENEEA. Turning to this clone: As yet, its antigen is unknown.

This chain uses TRBV11-3 with TRBJ1-4, with D maybe TRBD1 (6 bases). The sequenced sample was tumor tissue. This sequence was found in a human donor with high-grade serous ovarian cancer. Written as DNA, the CDR3 is TGTGCCAGCAGCTTCCTGACAGGTTATTATGAAAAACTGTTTTTT. Translating gives CASSFLTGYYEKLFF.